This T cell receptor beta chain was identified in a study of blood T cell repertoires in COVID-19. TCRdb keeps only in-frame clones here, not all; method: immunoSEQ multiplex PCR. The sample holds some 500,000 clones; approximately 88% are singletons and the top ten take 1.8%. Researchers sorted participants into cohorts using their self-reported clinical history. There are 16 residues in the CDR3. V dropped 1 base and J dropped 2; count of bases not matched to a gene: 4. The germline gives CDR1 SGHVS, CDR2 FNYEAQ. The TCR originated in a middle-aged woman who had recovered from COVID-19. Sequencing was carried out using PBMCs or T cells enriched from blood (not recorded which). This sequence joins TRBV7-6 and TRBJ1-2; 10 nucleotides line up with TRBD1. CDR3 in DNA: TGTGCCAGCAGCTTAGTGGGGACAGGGGCCAACTATGGCTACACCTTC. Residues: CASSLVGTGANYGYTF.